This TCR beta chain was found in a study of blood T cell repertoires in COVID-19. The data were produced by immunoSEQ multiplex PCR, yet TCRdb's version contains in-frame clones alone and is incomplete. The sample consists of 350,000 to 400,000 clones, 85% to 90% of them appearing once. J lost 5 bases, V lost 4 bases, and 2 bases had no gene match. This CDR3 spans 13 amino acids. CDR1 and CDR2 from the germline V gene are PRHDT and FYEKMQ (reference sequence). This chain links TRBV13 with TRBJ2-7; 10 nucleotides match TRBD2. Sequencing used PBMCs or T cells enriched from blood (not recorded which). The receptor comes from a man aged 18-30 years who had recovered from COVID-19. The CDR3 region is CASSSGTSDEQYF. The DNA of the CDR3 is TGTGCCAGCAGCTCCGGGACTAGCGACGAGCAGTACTTC.